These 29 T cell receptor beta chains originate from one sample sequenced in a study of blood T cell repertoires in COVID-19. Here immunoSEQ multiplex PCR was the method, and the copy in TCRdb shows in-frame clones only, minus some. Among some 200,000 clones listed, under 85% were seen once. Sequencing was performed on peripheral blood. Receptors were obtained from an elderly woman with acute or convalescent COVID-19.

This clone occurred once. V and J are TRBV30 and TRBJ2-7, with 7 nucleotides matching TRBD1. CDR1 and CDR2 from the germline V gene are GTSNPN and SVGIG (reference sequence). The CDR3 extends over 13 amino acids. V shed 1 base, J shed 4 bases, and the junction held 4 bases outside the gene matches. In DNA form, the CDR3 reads TGTGCCTGGAGTGGGACACAGGGGTACGAGCAGTACTTC. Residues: CAWSGTQGYEQYF.

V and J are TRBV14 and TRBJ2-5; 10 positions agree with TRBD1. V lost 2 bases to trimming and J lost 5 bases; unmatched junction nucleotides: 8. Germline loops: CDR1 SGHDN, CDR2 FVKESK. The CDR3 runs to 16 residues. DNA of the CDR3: TGTGCCAGCAGCCAACTCCGGGACAGGGGAAGGGAGACCCAGTACTTC. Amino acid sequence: CASSQLRDRGRETQYF.

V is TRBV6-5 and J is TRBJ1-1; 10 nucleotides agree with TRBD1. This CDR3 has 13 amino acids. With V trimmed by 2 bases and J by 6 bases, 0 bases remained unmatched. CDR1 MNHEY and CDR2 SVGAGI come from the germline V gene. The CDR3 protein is CASSYGTGAEAFF. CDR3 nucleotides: TGTGCCAGCAGTTACGGGACAGGGGCTGAAGCTTTCTTT.

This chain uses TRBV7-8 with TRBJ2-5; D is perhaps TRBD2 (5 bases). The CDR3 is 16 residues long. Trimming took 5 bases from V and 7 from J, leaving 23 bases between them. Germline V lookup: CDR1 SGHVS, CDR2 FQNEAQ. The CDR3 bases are TGTGCCAGCAGCCCCCCACCAGGCCACCCGGGGAGGACCCAGTACTTC. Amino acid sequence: CASSPPPGHPGRTQYF.

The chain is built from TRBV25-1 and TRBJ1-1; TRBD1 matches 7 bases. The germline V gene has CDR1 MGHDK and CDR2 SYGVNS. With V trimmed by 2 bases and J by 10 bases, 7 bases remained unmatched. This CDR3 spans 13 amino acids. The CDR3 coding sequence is TGTGCCAGCAGTGAACCACAGGGGAGAGGAGCTTTCTTT. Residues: CASSEPQGRGAFF.

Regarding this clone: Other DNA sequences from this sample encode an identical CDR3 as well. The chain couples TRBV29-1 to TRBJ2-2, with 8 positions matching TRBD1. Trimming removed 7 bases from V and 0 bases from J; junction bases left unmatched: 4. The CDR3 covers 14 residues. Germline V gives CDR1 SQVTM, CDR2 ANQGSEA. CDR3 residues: CSGRDRSNTGELFF. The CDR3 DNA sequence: TGCAGCGGAAGGGACAGGTCGAACACCGGGGAGCTGTTTTTT.

CDR3 sequence: CAIGTGEYKEQFF. CDR3 coding DNA: TGTGCCATCGGGACAGGGGAGTATAAGGAGCAGTTCTTC. The V call is TRBV6-5, the J call TRBJ2-1, with 10 bases identical to TRBD1. The CDR3 has 13 amino acids. V lost 10 bases, J lost 10 bases, and 10 bases stayed unmatched. Germline lookup yields CDR1 MNHEY and CDR2 SVGAGI.

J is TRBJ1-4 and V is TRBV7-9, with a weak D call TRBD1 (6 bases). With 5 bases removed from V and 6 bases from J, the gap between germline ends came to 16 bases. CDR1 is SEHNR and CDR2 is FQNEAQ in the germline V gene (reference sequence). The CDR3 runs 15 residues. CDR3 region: CASSPRQVGHEKLFF. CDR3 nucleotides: TGTGCCAGCAGCCCTAGACAGGTGGGGCATGAAAAACTGTTTTTT.

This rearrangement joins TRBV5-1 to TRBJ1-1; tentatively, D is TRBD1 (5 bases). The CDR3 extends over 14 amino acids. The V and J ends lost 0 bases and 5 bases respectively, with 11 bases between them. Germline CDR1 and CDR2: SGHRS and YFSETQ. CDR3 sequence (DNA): TGCGCCAGCAGCTTGGGGGCAGGGAGGACTGAAGCTTTCTTT. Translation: CASSLGAGRTEAFF.

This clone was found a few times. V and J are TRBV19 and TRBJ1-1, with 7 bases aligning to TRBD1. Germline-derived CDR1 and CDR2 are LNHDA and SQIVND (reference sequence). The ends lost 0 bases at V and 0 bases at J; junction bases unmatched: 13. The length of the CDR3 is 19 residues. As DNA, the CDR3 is TGTGCCAGTAGTATAGATCGAGTGGCAGGGGGGCGTATGAACACTGAAGCTTTCTTT. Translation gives CASSIDRVAGGRMNTEAFF.

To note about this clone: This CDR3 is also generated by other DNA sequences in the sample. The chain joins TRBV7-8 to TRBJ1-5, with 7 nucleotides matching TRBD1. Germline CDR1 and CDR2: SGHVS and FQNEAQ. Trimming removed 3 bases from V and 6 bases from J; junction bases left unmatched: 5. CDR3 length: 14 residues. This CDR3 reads CASSFDRVGQPQHF. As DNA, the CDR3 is TGTGCCAGCAGCTTCGACAGGGTTGGTCAGCCCCAGCATTTT.

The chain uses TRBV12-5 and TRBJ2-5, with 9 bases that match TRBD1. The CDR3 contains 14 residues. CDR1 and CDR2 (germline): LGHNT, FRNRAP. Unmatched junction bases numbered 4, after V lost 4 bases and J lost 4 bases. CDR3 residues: CASGSGTGLETQYF. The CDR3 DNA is TGTGCTAGTGGTTCCGGGACAGGGTTAGAGACCCAGTACTTC.

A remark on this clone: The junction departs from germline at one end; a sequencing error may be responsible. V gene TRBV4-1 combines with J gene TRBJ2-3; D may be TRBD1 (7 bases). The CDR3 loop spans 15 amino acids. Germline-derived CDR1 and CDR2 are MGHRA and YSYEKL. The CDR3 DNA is TGCGCCAGTAGCCCCCCCAGGGGGGTCACAGATACGCAGTATTTT. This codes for CASSPPRGVTDTQYF.

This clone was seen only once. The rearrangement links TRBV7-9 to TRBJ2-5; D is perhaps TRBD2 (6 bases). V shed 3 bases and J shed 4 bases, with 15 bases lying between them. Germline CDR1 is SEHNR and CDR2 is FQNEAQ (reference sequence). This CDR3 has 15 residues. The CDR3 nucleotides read TGTGCCAGCAGCTTCCGGCAAGGAGGGGTAGAGACCCAGTACTTC. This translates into CASSFRQGGVETQYF.

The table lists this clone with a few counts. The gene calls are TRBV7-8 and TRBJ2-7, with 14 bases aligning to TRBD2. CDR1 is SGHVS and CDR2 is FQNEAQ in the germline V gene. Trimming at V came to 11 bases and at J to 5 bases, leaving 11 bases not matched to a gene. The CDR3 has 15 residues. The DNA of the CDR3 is TGTGCCTCAGGGACTAGCGGGGGTTCTGGCCACGAGCAGTACTTC. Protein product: CASGTSGGSGHEQYF.

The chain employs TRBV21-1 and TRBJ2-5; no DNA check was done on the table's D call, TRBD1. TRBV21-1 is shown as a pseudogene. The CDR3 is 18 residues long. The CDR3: CASSKEATFEGAWETQYF. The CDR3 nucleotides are TGTGCCAGCAGCAAAGAAGCGACTTTTGAGGGGGCTTGGGAGACCCAGTACTTC.

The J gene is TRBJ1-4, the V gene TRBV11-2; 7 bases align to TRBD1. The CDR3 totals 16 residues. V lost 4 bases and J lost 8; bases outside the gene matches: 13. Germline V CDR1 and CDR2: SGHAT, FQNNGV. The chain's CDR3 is CASSSPRGGGGEKLFF. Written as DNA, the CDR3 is TGTGCCAGCAGCTCTCCCCGAGGAGGGGGCGGAGAAAAACTGTTTTTT. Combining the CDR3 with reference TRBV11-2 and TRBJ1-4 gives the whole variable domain EAGVAQSPRYKIIEKRQSVAFWCNPISGHATLYWYQQILGQGPKLLIQFQNNGVVDDSQLPKDRFSAERLKGVDSTLKIQPAKLEDSAVYLCASSSPRGGGGEKLFFGSGTQLSVL.

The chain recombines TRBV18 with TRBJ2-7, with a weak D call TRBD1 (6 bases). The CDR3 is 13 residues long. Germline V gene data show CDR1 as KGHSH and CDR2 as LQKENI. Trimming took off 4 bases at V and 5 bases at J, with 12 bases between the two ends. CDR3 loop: CASSLSGENEQYF. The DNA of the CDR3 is TGTGCCAGCTCACTATCAGGGGAGAACGAGCAGTACTTC. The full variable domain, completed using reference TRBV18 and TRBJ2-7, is NAGVMQNPRHLVRRRGQEARLRCSPMKGHSHVYWYRQLPEEGLKFMVYLQKENIIDESGMPKERFSAEFPKEGPSILRIQQVVRGDSAAYFCASSLSGENEQYFGPGTRLTVT.

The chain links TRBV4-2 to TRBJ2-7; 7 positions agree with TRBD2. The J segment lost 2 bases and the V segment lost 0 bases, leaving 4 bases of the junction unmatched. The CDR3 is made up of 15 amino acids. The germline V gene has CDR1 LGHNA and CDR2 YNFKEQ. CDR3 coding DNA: TGTGCCAGCAGCCAAGATATGGGGGGGGCCTACGAGCAGTACTTC. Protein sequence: CASSQDMGGAYEQYF.

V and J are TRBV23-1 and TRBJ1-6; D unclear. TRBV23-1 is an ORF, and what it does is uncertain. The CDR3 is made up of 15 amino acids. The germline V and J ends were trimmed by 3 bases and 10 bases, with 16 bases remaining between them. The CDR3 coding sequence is TGCGCCAGCAGTCACTCAGTTGCAGGCAACTCACCCCTCCACTTT. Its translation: CASSHSVAGNSPLHF.

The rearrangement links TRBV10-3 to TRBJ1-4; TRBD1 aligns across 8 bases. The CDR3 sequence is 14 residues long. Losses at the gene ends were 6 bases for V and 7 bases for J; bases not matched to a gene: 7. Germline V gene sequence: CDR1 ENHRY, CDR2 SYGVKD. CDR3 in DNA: TGTGCCATCAGCTCAGGGGGCTTTTTTGAAAAACTGTTTTTT. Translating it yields CAISSGGFFEKLFF.

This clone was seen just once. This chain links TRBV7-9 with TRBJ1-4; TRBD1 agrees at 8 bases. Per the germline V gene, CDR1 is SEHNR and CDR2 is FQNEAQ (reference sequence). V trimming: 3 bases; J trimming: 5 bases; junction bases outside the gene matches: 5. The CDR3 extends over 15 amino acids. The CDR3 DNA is TGTGCCAGCAGCTTCACCGGGACAGGCAATGAAAAACTGTTTTTT. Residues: CASSFTGTGNEKLFF.

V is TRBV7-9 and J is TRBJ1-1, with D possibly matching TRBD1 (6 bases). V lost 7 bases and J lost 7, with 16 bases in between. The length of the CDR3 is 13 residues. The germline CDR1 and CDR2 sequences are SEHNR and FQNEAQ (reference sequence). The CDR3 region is CASIHRDLGEAFF. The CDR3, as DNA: TGTGCCAGCATACACAGGGACCTCGGTGAAGCTTTCTTT.

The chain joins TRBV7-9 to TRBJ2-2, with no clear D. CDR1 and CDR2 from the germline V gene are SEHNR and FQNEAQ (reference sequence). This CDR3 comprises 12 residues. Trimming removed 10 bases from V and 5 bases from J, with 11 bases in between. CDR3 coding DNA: TGTGCCATCACACACGAAACCGGGGAGCTGTTTTTT. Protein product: CAITHETGELFF.

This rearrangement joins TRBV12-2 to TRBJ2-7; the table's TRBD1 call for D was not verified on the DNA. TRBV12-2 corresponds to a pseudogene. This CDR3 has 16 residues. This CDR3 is CASRLGLAGPRTEQYF. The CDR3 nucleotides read TGTGCAAGTCGCTTAGGATTGGCAGGGCCTCGGACCGAGCAGTACTTC.

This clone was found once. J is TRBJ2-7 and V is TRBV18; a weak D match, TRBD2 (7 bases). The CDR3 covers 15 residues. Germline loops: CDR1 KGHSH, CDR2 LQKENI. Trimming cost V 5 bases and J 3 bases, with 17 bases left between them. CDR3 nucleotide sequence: TGTGCCAGCTCATTCGGTTGGGGGGGGCTCTACGAGCAGTACTTC. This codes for CASSFGWGGLYEQYF.

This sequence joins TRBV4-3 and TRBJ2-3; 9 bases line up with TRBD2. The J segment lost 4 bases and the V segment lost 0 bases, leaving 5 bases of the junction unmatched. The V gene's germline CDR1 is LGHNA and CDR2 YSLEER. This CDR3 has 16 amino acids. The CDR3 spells CASSQEGGGAADTQYF. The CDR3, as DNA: TGCGCCAGCAGCCAAGAGGGCGGGGGGGCCGCAGATACGCAGTATTTT.

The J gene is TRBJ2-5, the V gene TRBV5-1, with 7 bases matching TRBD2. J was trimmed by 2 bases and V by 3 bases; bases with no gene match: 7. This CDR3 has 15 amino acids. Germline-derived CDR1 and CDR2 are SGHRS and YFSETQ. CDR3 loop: CASSSTTGGQETQYF. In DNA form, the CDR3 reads TGCGCCAGCAGCTCCACGACCGGGGGGCAAGAGACCCAGTACTTC.

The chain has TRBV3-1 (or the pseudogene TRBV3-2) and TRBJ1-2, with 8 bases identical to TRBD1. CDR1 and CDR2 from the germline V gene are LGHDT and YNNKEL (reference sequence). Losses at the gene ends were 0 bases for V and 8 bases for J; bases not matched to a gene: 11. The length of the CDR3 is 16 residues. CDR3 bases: TGTGCCAGCAGCCAAGATCCTGCAGGGGGCTCGCGGGGCTACACCTTC. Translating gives CASSQDPAGGSRGYTF.